This section outlines one T cell receptor beta chain sequence together with its context. The repertoire was sequenced with immunoSEQ multiplex PCR; TCRdb's copy has only in-frame clones and lacks some. The sample contains about 430,000 clones, 85% to 90% of which appear only once. The data originate from a study of blood T cell repertoires in COVID-19. Study overall: The United States, Italy and Spain were the sources of the acute and convalescent COVID-19 samples. The analysed material was cDNA or gDNA that came from T cells, B-cell-depleted T cells, or PBMCs.

After removal of 0 bases from V and 6 bases from J, the junction contained 5 bases not matched to a gene. CDR1 is SGHTA and CDR2 is FQGTGA in the germline V gene. This CDR3 region has 15 residues. The study drew participants aged about 18 to 89 years from approximately 23 US areas. Participants' reported clinical history set cohort assignment. The receptor was isolated from a woman younger than 45 with acute COVID-19. Sequencing was carried out using PBMCs or T cells enriched from blood (not recorded which). The J gene is TRBJ2-7, the V gene TRBV7-3; 10 bases align to TRBD1. CDR3 DNA sequence: TGTGCCAGCAGCTTAACCGGGACAGGGGTAACCGAGCAGTACTTC. This sequence encodes CASSLTGTGVTEQYF.